A single TCR beta chain is shown here with its context. Its antigen is still unknown. The sample comes from a study of cytomegalovirus exposure and HLA in healthy donors. General study findings and limits: Cytomegalovirus-associated TCR beta chains were listed, numbering some 180.

The study ran its PCR with 60 Vbeta and 13 Jbeta primers. Data came from immunoSEQ multiplex PCR; TCRdb stores just in-frame clones and leaves some out. This table has around 190,000 clones, 87% appearing once. The CDR3 totals 16 residues. Looked up from germline, CDR1 is SGHTA and CDR2 is FQGNSA. Trimming took 1 base from V and 3 from J; bases not matched to a gene: 7. The sequencing sample was made of PBMCs. The rearrangement joins TRBV7-2 to TRBJ2-5; 8 positions match TRBD1. The receptor was derived from a boy aged 2-15 years in good health and CMV-seronegative. The DNA for the CDR3 is TGTGCCAGCAGCTTAGGGACAGGGTTTAACGAAGAGACCCAGTACTTC. Translated: CASSLGTGFNEETQYF.